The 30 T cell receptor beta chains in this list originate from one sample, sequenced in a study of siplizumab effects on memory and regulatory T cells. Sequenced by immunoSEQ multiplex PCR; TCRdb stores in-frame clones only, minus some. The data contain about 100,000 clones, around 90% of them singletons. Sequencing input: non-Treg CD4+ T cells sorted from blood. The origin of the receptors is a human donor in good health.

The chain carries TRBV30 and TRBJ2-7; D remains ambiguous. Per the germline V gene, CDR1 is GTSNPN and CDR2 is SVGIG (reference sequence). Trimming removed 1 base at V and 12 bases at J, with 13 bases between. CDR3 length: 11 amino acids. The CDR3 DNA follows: TGTGCCTGGAGTGCCCGCTTAGCCCGGTACTTC. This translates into CAWSARLARYF.

DNA of the CDR3: TGTGCCAGCGCCCTCGGTTGGGGGTCTGGAAACACCATATATTTT. It encodes CASALGWGSGNTIYF. The J gene is TRBJ1-3, the V gene TRBV7-2, with D possibly being TRBD1 (5 bases). The CDR3 totals 15 residues. Germline lookup yields CDR1 SGHTA and CDR2 FQGNSA. With 8 bases removed from V and 1 base from J, the gap between germline ends came to 15 bases.

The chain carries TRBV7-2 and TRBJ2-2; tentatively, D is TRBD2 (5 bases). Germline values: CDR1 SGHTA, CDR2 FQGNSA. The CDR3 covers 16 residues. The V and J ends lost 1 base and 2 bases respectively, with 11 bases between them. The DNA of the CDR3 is TGTGCCAGCAGCTTAGTCCCGGGATTCAACACCGGGGAGCTGTTTTTT. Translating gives CASSLVPGFNTGELFF. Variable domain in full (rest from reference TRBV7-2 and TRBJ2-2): GAGVSQSPSNKVTEKGKDVELRCDPISGHTALYWYRQSLGQGLEFLIYFQGNSAPDKSGLPSDRFSAERTGGSVSTLTIQRTQQEDSAVYLCASSLVPGFNTGELFFGEGSRLTVL.

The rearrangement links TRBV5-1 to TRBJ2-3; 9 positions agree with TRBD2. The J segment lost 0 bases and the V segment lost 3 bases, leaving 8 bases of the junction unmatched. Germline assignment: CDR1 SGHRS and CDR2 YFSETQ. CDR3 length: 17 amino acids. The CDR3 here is CASSWTPSGASTDTQYF. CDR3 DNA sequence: TGCGCCAGCAGCTGGACGCCTAGCGGGGCTAGCACAGATACGCAGTATTTT.

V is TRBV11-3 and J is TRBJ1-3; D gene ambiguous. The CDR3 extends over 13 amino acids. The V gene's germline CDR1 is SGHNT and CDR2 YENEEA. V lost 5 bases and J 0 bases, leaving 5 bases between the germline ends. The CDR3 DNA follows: TGTGCCAGCAGCCAATTCTCTGGAAACACCATATATTTT. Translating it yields CASSQFSGNTIYF.

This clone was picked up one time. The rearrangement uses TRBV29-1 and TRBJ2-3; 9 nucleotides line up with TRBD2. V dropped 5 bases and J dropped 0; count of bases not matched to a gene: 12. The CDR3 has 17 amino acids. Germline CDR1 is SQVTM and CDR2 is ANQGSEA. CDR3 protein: CSVCFRLAVISTDTQYF. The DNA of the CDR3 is TGCAGCGTTTGTTTTAGACTAGCGGTTATTAGCACAGATACGCAGTATTTT.

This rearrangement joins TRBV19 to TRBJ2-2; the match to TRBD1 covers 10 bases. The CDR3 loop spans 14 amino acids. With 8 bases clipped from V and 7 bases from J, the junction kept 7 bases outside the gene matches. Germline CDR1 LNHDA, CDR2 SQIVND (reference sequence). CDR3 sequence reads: CASGTGVGYGELFF. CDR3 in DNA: TGTGCCAGTGGGACAGGGGTGGGCTACGGGGAGCTGTTTTTT.

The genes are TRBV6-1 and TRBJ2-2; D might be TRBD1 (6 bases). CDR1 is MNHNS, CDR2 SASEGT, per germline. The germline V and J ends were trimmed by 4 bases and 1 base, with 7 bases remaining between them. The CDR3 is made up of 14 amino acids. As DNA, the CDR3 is TGTGCCAGCAGTGGACAGGTGAACACCGGGGAGCTGTTTTTT. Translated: CASSGQVNTGELFF.

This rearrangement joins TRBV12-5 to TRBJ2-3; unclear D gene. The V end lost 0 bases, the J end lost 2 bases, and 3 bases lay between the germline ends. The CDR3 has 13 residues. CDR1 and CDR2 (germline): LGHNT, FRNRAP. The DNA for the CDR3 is TGTGCTAGTGGTTTGGTCCACACAGATACGCAGTATTTT. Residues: CASGLVHTDTQYF. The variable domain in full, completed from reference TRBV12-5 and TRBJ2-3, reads DARVTQTPRHKVTEMGQEVTMRCQPILGHNTVFWYRQTMMQGLELLAYFRNRAPLDDSGMPKDRFSAEMPDATLATLKIQPSEPRDSAVYFCASGLVHTDTQYFGPGTRLTVL.

The CDR3, as DNA: TGTGCCAGCAGCCTGGGACTTTCCTTGAATGAGCAGTTCTTC. Translating gives CASSLGLSLNEQFF. The V call is TRBV11-2, the J call TRBJ2-1, with a weak D call TRBD2 (6 bases). This CDR3 spans 14 amino acids. Trimming took 5 bases from V and 7 from J, leaving 15 bases between them. The V gene's germline CDR1 is SGHAT and CDR2 FQNNGV.

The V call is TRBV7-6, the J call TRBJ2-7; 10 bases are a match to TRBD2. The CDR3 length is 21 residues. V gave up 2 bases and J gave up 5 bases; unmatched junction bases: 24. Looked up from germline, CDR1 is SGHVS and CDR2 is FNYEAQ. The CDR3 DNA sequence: TGTGCCAGCAGCTTACCGATAGGATGGGACAGGTGGACTAGCGGATTTGACGAGCAGTACTTC. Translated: CASSLPIGWDRWTSGFDEQYF.

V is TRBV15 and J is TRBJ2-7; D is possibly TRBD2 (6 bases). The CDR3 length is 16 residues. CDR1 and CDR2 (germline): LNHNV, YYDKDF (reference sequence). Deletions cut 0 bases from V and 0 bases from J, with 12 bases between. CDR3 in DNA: TGTGCCACCAGCAGAGAGGGGGGACCCAGCTCCTACGAGCAGTACTTC. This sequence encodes CATSREGGPSSYEQYF.

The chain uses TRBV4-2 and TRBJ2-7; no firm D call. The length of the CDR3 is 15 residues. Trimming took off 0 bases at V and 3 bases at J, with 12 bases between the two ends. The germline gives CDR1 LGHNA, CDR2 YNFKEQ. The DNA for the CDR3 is TGTGCCAGCAGCCAAGAAAGGCAGGCCCTCTACGAGCAGTACTTC. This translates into CASSQERQALYEQYF.

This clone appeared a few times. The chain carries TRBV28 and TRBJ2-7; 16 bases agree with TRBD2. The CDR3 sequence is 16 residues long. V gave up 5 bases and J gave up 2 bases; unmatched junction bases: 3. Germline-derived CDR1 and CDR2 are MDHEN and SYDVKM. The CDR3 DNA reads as TGTGCCAGCAGTGGCGGGACTAGCGGGAGGGCCTACGAGCAGTACTTC. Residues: CASSGGTSGRAYEQYF. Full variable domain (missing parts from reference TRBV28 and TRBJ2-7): DVKVTQSSRYLVKRTGEKVFLECVQDMDHENMFWYRQDPGLGLRLIYFSYDVKMKEKGDIPEGYSVSREKKERFSLILESASTNQTSMYLCASSGGTSGRAYEQYFGPGTRLTVT.

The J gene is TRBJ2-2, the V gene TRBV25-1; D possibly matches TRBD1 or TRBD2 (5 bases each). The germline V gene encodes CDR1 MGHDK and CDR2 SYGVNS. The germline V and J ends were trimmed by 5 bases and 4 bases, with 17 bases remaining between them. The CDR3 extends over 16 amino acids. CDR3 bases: TGTGCCAGCAGTACCCGGGACCCCAAGGGCACCGGGGAGCTGTTTTTT. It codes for CASSTRDPKGTGELFF.

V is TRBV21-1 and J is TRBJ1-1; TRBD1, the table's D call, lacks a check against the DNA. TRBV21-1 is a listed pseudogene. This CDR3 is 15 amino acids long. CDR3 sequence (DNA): TGTGCCAGCAGCAAAAGGACAGTGGAGAACACTGAAGCTTTCTTT. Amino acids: CASSKRTVENTEAFF.

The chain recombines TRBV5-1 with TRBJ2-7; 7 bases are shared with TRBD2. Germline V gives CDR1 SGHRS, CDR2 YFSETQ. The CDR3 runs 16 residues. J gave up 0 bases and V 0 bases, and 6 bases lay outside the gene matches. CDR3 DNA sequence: TGCGCCAGCAGCTTGGTGCTGGGGGGGAGCTCCTACGAGCAGTACTTC. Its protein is CASSLVLGGSSYEQYF.

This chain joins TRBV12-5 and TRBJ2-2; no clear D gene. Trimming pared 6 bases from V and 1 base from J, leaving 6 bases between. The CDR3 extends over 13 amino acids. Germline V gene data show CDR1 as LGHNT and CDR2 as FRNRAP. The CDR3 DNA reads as TGTGCTAGTGGGCCTCAGAACACCGGGGAGCTGTTTTTT. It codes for CASGPQNTGELFF.

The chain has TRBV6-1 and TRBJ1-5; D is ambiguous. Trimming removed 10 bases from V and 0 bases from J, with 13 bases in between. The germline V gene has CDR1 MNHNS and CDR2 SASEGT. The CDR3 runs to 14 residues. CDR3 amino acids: CAIEGGLSNQPQHF. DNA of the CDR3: TGTGCCATCGAGGGAGGACTTAGCAATCAGCCCCAGCATTTT.

The CDR3 region has the DNA TGTGCCAGTAGTCTGGGGACAGATCAGCCCCAGCATTTT. It yields the protein CASSLGTDQPQHF. This chain uses TRBV19 with TRBJ1-5; 7 nucleotides agree with TRBD1. The V segment lost 5 bases and the J segment 5 bases; nucleotides outside the gene matches: 3. CDR3 length: 13 amino acids. The germline V gene has CDR1 LNHDA and CDR2 SQIVND (reference sequence).

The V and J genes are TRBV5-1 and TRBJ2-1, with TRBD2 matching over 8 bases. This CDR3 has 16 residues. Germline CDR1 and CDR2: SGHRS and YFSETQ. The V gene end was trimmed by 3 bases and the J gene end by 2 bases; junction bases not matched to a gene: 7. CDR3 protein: CASSSTAGEAYNEQFF. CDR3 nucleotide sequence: TGCGCCAGCAGCTCAACAGCGGGAGAGGCCTACAATGAGCAGTTCTTC.

As DNA, the CDR3 is TGTGCCAGCAGCCCTCGTGCACAGGGGGCCGGGGGCTACACCTTC. Its protein is CASSPRAQGAGGYTF. The V and J genes are TRBV9 and TRBJ1-2, with 9 bases fitting TRBD1. V gave up 4 bases and J gave up 8 bases; unmatched junction bases: 12. The CDR3 sequence is 15 residues long. Germline CDR1 is SGDLS and CDR2 is YYNGEE.

CDR3 protein: CASSVRPGGHQPQHF. Written as DNA, the CDR3 is TGTGCCAGCAGCGTAAGGCCAGGGGGACATCAGCCCCAGCATTTT. J is TRBJ1-5 and V is TRBV9; TRBD1 matches at 7 bases. Germline CDR1 SGDLS, CDR2 YYNGEE. V gave up 1 base and J gave up 5 bases; unmatched junction bases: 6. The CDR3 totals 15 residues.

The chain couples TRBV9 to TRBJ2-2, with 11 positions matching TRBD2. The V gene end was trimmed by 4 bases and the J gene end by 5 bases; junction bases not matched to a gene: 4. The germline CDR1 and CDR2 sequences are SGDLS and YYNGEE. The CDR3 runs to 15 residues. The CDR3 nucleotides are TGTGCCAGCAGCCTAGCGGGAGGAATAACCGGGGAGCTGTTTTTT. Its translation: CASSLAGGITGELFF.

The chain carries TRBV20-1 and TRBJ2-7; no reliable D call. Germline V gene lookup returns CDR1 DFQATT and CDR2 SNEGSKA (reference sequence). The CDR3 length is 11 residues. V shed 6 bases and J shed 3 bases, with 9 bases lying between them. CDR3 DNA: TGCAGTGCAAGCCCCATCTACGAGCAGTACTTC. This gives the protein CSASPIYEQYF.

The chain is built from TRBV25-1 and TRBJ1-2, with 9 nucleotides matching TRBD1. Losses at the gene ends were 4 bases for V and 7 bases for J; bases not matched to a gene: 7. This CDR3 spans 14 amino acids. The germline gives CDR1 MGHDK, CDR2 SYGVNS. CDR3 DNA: TGTGCCAGCAGTGCCCGGGACAGGGTAGGTGGCTACACCTTC. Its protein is CASSARDRVGGYTF.

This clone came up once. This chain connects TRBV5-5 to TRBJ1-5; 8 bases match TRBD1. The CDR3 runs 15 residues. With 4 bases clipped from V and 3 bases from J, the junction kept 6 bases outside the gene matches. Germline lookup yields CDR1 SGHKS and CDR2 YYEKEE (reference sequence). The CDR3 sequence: CASSPQGADNQPQHF. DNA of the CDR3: TGTGCCAGCAGCCCTCAGGGGGCGGACAATCAGCCCCAGCATTTT.

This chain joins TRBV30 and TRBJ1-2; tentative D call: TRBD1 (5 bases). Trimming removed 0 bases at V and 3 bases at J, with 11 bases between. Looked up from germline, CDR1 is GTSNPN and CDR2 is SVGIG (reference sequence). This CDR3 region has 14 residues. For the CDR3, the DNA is TGTGCCTGGAGTGTCGGGGGTGTGGACTATGGCTACACCTTC. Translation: CAWSVGGVDYGYTF.

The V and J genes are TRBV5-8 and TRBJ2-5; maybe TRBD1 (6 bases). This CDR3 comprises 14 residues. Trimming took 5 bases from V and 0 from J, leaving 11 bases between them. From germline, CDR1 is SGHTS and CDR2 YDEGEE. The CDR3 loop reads CASSSGTHQETQYF. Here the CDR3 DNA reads TGTGCCAGCAGTTCCGGGACACACCAAGAGACCCAGTACTTC.

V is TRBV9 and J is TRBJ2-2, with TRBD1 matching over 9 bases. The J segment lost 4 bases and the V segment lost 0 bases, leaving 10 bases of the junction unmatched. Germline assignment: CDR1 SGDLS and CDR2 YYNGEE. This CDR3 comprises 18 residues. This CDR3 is CASSVVPAGTGFTGELFF. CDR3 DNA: TGTGCCAGCAGCGTAGTCCCGGCCGGGACAGGGTTCACCGGGGAGCTGTTTTTT.